This T cell receptor (beta chain) was recorded in a study of OX40 agonist ivuxolimab in advanced cancers. Background on the study: As their treatment, patients were administered ivuxolimab, an agonistic anti-OX40 (CD134) antibody. Dose-escalation subjects each had hepatocellular carcinoma, melanoma, renal cell or head and neck cancer. Study-level findings and limits: Some patients without response likewise showed low normalized clonal expansion.

Clones were read by immunoSEQ multiplex PCR, and TCRdb kept only the in-frame ones, dropping some. Of fewer than 15,000 clones listed, around 83% are singletons. Trimming pared 0 bases from V and 5 bases from J, leaving 13 bases between. Germline CDR1 SGHDN, CDR2 FVKESK. This CDR3 region has 16 residues. Comment on this clone: Antigen: not known.

The clonotype originates from an adult with an advanced solid tumor such as melanoma, head and neck, liver or kidney cancer. The gene calls are TRBV14 and TRBJ2-2, with D unclear. The specimen comprised CD4+ or CD8+ T cells sorted from blood, sampled in a trial of the OX40 agonist ivuxolimab. DNA of the CDR3: TGTGCCAGCAGCCAAGAGGCCCTCACCGGGACCGGGGAGCTGTTTTTT. Its protein product is CASSQEALTGTGELFF.